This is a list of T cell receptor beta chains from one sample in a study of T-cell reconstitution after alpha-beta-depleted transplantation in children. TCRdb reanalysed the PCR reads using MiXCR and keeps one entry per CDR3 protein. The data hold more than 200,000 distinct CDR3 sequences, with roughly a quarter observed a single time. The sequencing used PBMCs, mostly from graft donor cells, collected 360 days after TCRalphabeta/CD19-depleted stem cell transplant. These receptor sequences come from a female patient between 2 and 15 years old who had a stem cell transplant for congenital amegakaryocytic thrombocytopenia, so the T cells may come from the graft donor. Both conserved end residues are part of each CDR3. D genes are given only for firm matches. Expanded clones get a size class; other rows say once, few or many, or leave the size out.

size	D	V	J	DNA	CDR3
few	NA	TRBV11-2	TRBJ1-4	TGTGCCAGCAGCCTCAGTTCCCTCGGGGGGAATGAAAAACTGTTTTTT	CASSLSSLGGNEKLFF
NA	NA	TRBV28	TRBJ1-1	TGTGCCAGCAGGACACCGAACACTGAAGCTTTCTTT	CASRTPNTEAFF
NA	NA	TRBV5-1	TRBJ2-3	TGCGCCAGCAGCTTTAGGGACTTATACACAGATACGCAGTATTTT	CASSFRDLYTDTQYF
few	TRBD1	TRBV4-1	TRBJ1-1	TGCGCCAGCAGCCAGAGGACAGGGCTGAACACTGAAGCTTTCTTT	CASSQRTGLNTEAFF
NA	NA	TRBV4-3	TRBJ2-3	TGCGCCAGCAGCCAATCAAACGGGGTCAACAGGGCAGATACGCAGTATTTT	CASSQSNGVNRADTQYF
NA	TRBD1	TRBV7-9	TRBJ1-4	TGTGCCAGCAGCGACAGGGGCGAGAAAAAACTGTTTTTT	CASSDRGEKKLFF
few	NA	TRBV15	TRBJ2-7	TGTGCCACCAGCCCGGGGGGGACAGGAGTCTACGAGCAGTACTTC	CATSPGGTGVYEQYF
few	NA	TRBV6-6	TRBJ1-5	TGTGCCAGCAGTTACGGGGGGCCCCAGCATTTT	CASSYGGPQHF
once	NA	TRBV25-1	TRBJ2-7	TGTGCCAGCAAAAGGGGGAGGGGCGAGCAGTACTTC	CASKRGRGEQYF
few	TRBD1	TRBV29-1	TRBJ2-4	TGCAGCGCCCGAGGGGGACAGGGGGTCCTAGCCAAAAACATTCAGTACTTC	CSARGGQGVLAKNIQYF
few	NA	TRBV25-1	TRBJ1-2	TGTGCCAGCCAGGGGATAAACTATGGCTACACCTTC	CASQGINYGYTF
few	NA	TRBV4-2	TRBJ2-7	TGTGCCAGCAGCCAAGTGGTTGCATACGAGCAGTACTTC	CASSQVVAYEQYF
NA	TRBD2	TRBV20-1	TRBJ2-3	TGCAGTCCGCGAGGACTAGCGGGGACAGATACGCAGTATTTT	CSPRGLAGTDTQYF
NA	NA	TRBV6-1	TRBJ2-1	TGTGCCAGCAGGCTGACGGGGCACGTTGAGCAGTTCTTC	CASRLTGHVEQFF
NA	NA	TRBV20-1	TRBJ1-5	TGCAGCGTCGGCGGATTAGCGAGCCAGCCCCAGCATTTT	CSVGGLASQPQHF
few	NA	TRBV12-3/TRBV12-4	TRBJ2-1	TGTGCCAGCAGAACCCGGGACACGGAAGATGAGCAGTTCTTC	CASRTRDTEDEQFF
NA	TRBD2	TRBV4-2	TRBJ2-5	TGTGCCAGCAGCCCGCGGGGGGGCGTGGAGACCCAGTACTTC	CASSPRGGVETQYF
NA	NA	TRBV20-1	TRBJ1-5	TGCAGTGCCGGACAAATTAGCAATCAGCCCCAGCATTTT	CSAGQISNQPQHF
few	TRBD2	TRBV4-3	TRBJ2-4	TGCGCCAGCAGCCAAGACGTACTAGCGGGAGATGGTCAGAACATTCAGTACTTC	CASSQDVLAGDGQNIQYF
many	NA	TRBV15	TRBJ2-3	TGTGCCACCAGCAGAAAGAGGGGAACACCCCCAGATACGCAGTATTTT	CATSRKRGTPPDTQYF
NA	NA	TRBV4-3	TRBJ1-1	TGCGCCAGCAGCCAAGCGAGTGGGGATGCTGAAGCTTTCTTT	CASSQASGDAEAFF
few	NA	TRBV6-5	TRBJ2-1	TGTGCCAGCAGTTTCGCGGGGGCAAGGGATGAGCAGTTCTTC	CASSFAGARDEQFF
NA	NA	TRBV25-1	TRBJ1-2	TGTGCCGCCGGCCTTCCGTCATTGTATGGCTACACCTTC	CAAGLPSLYGYTF
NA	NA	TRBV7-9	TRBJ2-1	TGTGCCAGCAGCTTACCGAGATACAATGAGCAGTTCTTC	CASSLPRYNEQFF
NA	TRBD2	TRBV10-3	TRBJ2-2	TGTGACATCCCCGGGGGGGAGAACACCGGGGAGCTGTTTTTT	CDIPGGENTGELFF
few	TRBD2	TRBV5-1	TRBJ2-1	TGCGCCAGCTCCCCAATGACTAGCGGGAGTACAAATGAGCAGTTCTTC	CASSPMTSGSTNEQFF
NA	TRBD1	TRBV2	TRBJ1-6	TGTGCCAGCAGCAAATGGACAGGGGGCCACTCACCCCTCCACTTT	CASSKWTGGHSPLHF
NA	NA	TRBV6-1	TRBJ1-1	TGTGCCAGCAGCGGACCGACCTGGACTGAAGCTTTCTTT	CASSGPTWTEAFF
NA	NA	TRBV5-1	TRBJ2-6	TGCGCCAGCAGAGGGTTCAGGCAAGGGGCCAACGTCCTGACTTTC	CASRGFRQGANVLTF
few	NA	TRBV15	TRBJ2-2	TGTGCCACCAGCAGAGACACAGCCGGGGTCGGGGCGAACACCGGGGAGCTGTTTTTT	CATSRDTAGVGANTGELFF
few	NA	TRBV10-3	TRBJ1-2	TGTGCCATCCCGGGAGAAGGGCTAGGCTATGGCTACACCTTC	CAIPGEGLGYGYTF
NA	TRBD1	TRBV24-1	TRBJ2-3	TGTGCCACCAGTGATTCAGGGACAGGGCTACATACGCAGTATTTT	CATSDSGTGLHTQYF
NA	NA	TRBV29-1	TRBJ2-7	TGCAGCGTTTACCAGGGCTCCTACGAGCAGTACTTC	CSVYQGSYEQYF
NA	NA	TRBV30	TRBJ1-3	TGTGCCTGGAGCCCAGTTTTCTCTGGAAACACCATATATTTT	CAWSPVFSGNTIYF
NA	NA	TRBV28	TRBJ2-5	TGTGCCAGCCTGAGGGAGAGGGCCAGCGAGACCCAGTACTTC	CASLRERASETQYF
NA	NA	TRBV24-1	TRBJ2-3	TGTGCCACCAGAGGGACGGTAGAGACTAGCACAGATACGCAGTATTTT	CATRGTVETSTDTQYF
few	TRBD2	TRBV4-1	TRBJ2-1	TGCGCCAGCAGCCCTCTCCTAGCGGGGGCCGACAATGAGCAGTTCTTC	CASSPLLAGADNEQFF
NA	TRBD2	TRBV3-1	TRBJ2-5	TGTGCCAGCAGCCAAGTGGCGGGGGGGCAAGAGACCCAGTACTTC	CASSQVAGGQETQYF
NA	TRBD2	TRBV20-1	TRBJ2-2	TGCAGTGCTAGAGTATATAGACTAGCCGCCAACACCGGGGAGCTGTTTTTT	CSARVYRLAANTGELFF
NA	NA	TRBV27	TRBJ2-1	TGTGCCAGCAGTTCATTAGGGGAGGCTGAGCAGTTCTTC	CASSSLGEAEQFF
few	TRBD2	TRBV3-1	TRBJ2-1	TGTGCCAGCAGCCAAGAAGGAGGTCGGCGGGGGGGGAATGAGCAGTTCTTC	CASSQEGGRRGGNEQFF